This T cell receptor (beta chain) was recorded in a study of shared clonotypes between healthy human individuals. Produced via immunoSEQ multiplex PCR; TCRdb's table is partial and in-frame only. The sample holds 1.6 million or so clones, roughly 96% seen once. The CDR3 runs to 16 residues. Germline CDR1 is SGHNT and CDR2 is YYREEE (reference sequence). J gave up 5 bases and V 7 bases, and 12 bases lay outside the gene matches. About this clone itself: Its antigen remains unknown.

Study-level points and caveats: A few donors had roughly 5.2% of their naive CD4 clonotypes in common.

The chain combines TRBV5-4 with TRBJ2-3, with TRBD1 matching 11 bases. This receptor was identified in a man under 40 in good health. What was sequenced was naive CD4+ T cells sorted from blood. Subset in this sample: CD45RA+ positively selected. CDR3 nucleotides: TGTGCCAGCGCTAGGGGACAGGGGGGTTTTTTAGATACGCAGTATTTT. This gives the protein CASARGQGGFLDTQYF.